This T cell receptor beta chain was observed in a study of blood T cell repertoires in COVID-19. About the study: Nucleic acid was either cDNA or gDNA, and it came from T cells, B-cell-depleted T cells, or PBMCs.

Germline values: CDR1 SSHAT, CDR2 FNYEAQ (reference sequence). This CDR3 has 15 residues. A remark on this clone: One junction end disagrees with the germline gene, perhaps due to a read error.

Clones were sequenced by immunoSEQ multiplex PCR, and TCRdb holds only the in-frame ones, with some missing. This table holds some 300,000 clones, approximately 90% found once. The source material was PBMCs or T cells enriched from blood (not recorded which). This chain uses TRBV7-7 with TRBJ2-7; tentatively, D is TRBD2 (5 bases). This receptor was identified in a woman aged 55-70 years in a cohort exposed to, infected with or recovered from COVID-19 (not recorded which). The CDR3 here is CASSLEAGLSYEQYF. In DNA, the CDR3 is TGTGCTAGCAGCTTGGAAGCAGGACTCTCCTACGAGCAGTACTTC.